Listed below are T cell receptor beta chains from one sample, sequenced in a study of blood T cells in healthy people across ages. TCRdb called the 5' RACE reads again in MiXCR, with one record for every CDR3 protein. The sample has over a million distinct CDR3 sequences, over 35% seen once. The sample was blood. These receptors all come from a woman aged 55-70 years in good health. Each CDR3 is given without its conserved first and last residue.

v_call	j_call	cdr3_aa
TRBV11-2	TRBJ2-1	ASSRGPSGNNEQF
TRBV6-5	TRBJ2-7	ASSTPSGQY
TRBV11-2	TRBJ2-1	ASSLMQRETYNEQF
TRBV7-2	TRBJ1-2	ASSLSAGKANYGYT
TRBV11-2	TRBJ2-1	ASSLWLGQNAYNEQF
TRBV15	TRBJ1-4	ATSRDPSEKLF
TRBV4-1	TRBJ1-1	ASSHLRFSRDRGAEGEAF
TRBV6-5	TRBJ2-3	ASSYLQGTDTQY
TRBV10-3	TRBJ2-7	AISEPGLAAYEQY
TRBV5-1	TRBJ2-7	ASKTSGIHEQY
TRBV29-1	TRBJ2-7	SVRGPLSSYEQY
TRBV5-1	TRBJ2-5	ASSLRSGLAGNFQY
TRBV2	TRBJ2-7	AFLSDNEQY
TRBV5-1	TRBJ2-1	ASSLGPRTGGRNEQF